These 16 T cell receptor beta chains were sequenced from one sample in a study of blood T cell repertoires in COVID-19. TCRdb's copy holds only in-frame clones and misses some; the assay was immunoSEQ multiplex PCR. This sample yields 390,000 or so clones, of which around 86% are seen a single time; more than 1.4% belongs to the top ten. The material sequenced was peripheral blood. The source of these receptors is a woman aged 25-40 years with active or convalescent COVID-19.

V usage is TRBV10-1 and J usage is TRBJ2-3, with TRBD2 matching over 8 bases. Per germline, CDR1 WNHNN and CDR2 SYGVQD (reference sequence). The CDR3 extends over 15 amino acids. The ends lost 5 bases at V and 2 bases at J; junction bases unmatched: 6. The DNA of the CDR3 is TGCGCCAGCAGTTTGAGCGGGGGACCCACAGATACGCAGTATTTT. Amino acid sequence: CASSLSGGPTDTQYF.

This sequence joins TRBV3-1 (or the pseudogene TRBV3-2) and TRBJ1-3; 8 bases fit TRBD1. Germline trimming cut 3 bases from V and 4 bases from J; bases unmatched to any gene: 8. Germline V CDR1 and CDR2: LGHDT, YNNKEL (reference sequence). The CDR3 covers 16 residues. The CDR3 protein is CASSHPGGAGGNTIYF. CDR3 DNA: TGTGCCAGCAGCCACCCAGGGGGCGCGGGAGGAAACACCATATATTTT.

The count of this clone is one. CDR3 nucleotides: TGTGCCTGGAGTGTACCAGGGTTGAGTGAGCAGTACTTC. Protein sequence: CAWSVPGLSEQYF. This rearrangement joins TRBV30 to TRBJ2-7, with D possibly TRBD1 on 5 matching bases. Germline CDR1 GTSNPN, CDR2 SVGIG (reference sequence). V was cut by 0 bases and J by 7 bases, with 13 bases left in between. There are 13 residues in the CDR3. Variable domain in full (rest from reference TRBV30 and TRBJ2-7): SQTIHQWPATLVQPVGSPLSLECTVEGTSNPNLYWYRQAAGRGLQLLFYSVGIGQISSEVPQNLSASRPQDRQFILSSKKLLLSDSGFYLCAWSVPGLSEQYFGPGTRLTVT.

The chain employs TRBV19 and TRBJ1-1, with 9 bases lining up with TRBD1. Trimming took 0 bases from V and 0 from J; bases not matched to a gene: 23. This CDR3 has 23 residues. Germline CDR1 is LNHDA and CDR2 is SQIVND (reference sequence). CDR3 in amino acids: CASSIDLDLIPSRDRAMNTEAFF. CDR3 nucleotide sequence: TGTGCCAGTAGTATAGATCTCGACCTAATACCCTCGCGGGACAGGGCAATGAACACTGAAGCTTTCTTT.

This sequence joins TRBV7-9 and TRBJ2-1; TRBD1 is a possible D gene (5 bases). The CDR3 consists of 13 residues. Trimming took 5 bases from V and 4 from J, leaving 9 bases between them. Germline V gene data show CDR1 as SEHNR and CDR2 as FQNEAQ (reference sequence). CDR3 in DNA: TGTGCCAGCAGCAGGACAAATTACAATGAGCAGTTCTTC. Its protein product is CASSRTNYNEQFF.

Here the CDR3 DNA reads TGTGCCAGTAGTACCACGGGGCAAGAGACCCAGTACTTC. Amino acid sequence: CASSTTGQETQYF. V and J are TRBV19 and TRBJ2-5, with D tentatively TRBD2 (5 bases). V lost 4 bases to trimming and J lost 2 bases, with 8 bases between them. Germline assignment: CDR1 LNHDA and CDR2 SQIVND (reference sequence). CDR3 length: 13 amino acids.

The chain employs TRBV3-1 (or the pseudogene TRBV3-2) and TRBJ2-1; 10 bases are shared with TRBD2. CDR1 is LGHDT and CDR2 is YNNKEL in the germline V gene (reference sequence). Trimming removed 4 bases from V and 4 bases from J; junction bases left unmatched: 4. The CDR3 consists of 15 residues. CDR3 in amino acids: CASSPLAGLYNEQFF. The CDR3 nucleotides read TGTGCCAGCAGCCCACTAGCGGGGCTTTACAATGAGCAGTTCTTC.

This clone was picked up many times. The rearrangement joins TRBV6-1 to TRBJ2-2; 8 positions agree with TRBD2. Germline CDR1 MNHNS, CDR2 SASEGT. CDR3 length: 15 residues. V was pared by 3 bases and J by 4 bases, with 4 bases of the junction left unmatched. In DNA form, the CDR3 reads TGTGCCAGCAGTGAGACTCGGGGGGGCACCGGGGAGCTGTTTTTT. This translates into CASSETRGGTGELFF.

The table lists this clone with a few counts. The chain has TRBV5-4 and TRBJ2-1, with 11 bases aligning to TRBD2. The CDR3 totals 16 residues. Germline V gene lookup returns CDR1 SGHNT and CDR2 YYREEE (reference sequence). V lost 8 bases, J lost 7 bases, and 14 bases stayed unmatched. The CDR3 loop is CASGLIAGGFGNEQFF. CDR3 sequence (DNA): TGTGCCAGTGGACTTATAGCGGGGGGGTTTGGTAATGAGCAGTTCTTC.

CDR3 amino acids: CSSTGLAGDTEQFF. In DNA form, the CDR3 reads TGCAGCTCAACCGGACTAGCGGGGGATACTGAGCAGTTCTTC. This rearrangement joins TRBV29-1 to TRBJ2-1; 13 nucleotides match TRBD2. Germline CDR1 and CDR2: SQVTM and ANQGSEA. The CDR3 loop spans 14 amino acids. V trimming: 8 bases; J trimming: 9 bases; junction bases outside the gene matches: 10.

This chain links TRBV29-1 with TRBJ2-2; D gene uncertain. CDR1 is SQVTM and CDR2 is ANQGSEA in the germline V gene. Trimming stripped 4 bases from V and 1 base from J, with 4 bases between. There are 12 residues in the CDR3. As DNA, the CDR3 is TGCAGCGTTGTGAGGAACACCGGGGAGCTGTTTTTT. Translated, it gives CSVVRNTGELFF.

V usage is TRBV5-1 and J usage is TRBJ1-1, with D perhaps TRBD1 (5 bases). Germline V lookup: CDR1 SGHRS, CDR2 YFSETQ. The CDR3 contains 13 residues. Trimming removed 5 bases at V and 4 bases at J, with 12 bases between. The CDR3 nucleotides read TGCGCCAGCAGGTTCGGGGGAGGCACTGAAGCTTTCTTT. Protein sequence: CASRFGGGTEAFF.

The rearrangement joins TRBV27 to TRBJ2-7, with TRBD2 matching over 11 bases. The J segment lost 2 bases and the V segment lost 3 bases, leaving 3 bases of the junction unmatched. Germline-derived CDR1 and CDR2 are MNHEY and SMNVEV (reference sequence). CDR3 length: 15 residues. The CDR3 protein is CASSLVAGGPYEQYF. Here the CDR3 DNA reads TGTGCCAGCAGTTTGGTAGCGGGAGGGCCCTACGAGCAGTACTTC.

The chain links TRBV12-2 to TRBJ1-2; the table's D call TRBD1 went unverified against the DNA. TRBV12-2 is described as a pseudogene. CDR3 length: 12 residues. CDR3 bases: TGTGCAAGTCGCCACAGGACCTATGGCTACACCTTC. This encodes CASRHRTYGYTF.

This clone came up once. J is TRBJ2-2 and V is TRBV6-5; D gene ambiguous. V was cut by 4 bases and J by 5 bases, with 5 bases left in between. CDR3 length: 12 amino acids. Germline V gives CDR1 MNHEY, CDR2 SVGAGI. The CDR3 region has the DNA TGTGCCAGCAGTTCCCTGACCGGGGAGCTGTTTTTT. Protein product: CASSSLTGELFF.

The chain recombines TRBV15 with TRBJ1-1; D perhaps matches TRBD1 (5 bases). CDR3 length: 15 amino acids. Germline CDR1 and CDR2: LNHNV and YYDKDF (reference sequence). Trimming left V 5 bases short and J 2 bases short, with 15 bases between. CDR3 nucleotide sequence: TGTGCCACCAGCTCACGCGGGGGGAAAAACACTGAAGCTTTCTTT. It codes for CATSSRGGKNTEAFF. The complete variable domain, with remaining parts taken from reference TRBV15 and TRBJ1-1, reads DAMVIQNPRYQVTQFGKPVTLSCSQTLNHNVMYWYQQKSSQAPKLLFHYYDKDFNNEADTPDNFQSRRPNTSFCFLDIRSPGLGDTAMYLCATSSRGGKNTEAFFGQGTRLTVV.